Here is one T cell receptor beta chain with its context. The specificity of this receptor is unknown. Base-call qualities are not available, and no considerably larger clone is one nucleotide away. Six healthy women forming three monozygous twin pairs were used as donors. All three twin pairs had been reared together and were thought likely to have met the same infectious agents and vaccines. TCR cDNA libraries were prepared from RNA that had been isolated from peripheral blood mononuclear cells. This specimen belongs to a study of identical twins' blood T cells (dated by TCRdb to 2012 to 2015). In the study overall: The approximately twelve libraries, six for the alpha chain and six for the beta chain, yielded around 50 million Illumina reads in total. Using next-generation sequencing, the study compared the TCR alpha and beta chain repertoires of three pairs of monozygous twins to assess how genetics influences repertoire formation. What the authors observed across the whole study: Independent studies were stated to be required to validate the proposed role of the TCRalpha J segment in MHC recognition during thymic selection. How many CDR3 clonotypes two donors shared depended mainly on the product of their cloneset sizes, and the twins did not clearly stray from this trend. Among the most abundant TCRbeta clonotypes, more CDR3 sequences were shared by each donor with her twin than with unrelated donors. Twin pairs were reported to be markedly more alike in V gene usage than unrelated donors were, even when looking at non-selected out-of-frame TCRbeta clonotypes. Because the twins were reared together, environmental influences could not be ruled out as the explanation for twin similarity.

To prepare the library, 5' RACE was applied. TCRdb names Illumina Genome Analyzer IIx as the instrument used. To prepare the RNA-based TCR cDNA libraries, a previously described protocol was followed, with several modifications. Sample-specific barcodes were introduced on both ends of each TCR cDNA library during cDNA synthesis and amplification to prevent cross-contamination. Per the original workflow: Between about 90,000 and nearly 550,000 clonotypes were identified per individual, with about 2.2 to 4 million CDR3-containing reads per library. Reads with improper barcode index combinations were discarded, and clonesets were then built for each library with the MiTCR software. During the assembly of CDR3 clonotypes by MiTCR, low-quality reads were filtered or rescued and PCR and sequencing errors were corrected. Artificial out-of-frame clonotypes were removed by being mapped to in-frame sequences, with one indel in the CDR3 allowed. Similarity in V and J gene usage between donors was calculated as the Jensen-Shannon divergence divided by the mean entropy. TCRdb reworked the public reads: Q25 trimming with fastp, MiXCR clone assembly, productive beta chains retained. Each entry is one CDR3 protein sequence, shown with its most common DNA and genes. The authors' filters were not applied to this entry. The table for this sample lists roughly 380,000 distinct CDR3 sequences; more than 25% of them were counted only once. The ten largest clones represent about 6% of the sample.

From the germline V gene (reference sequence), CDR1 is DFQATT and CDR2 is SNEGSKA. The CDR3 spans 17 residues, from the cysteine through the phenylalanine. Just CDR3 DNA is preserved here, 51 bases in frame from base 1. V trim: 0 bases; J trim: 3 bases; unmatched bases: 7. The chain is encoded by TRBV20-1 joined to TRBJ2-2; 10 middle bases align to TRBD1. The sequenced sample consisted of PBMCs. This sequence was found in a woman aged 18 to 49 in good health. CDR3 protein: CSARDQRQGADTGELFF. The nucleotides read TGCAGTGCTAGAGATCAGAGACAGGGGGCGGACACCGGGGAGCTGTTTTTT.